The clone carrying this T cell receptor beta chain was recorded only once. What it binds is not known. Trimming shortened V by 1 base and J by 7 bases, and 7 bases separated the two germline ends. CDR1 and CDR2 (germline): ENHRY, SYGVKD. The CDR3 extends over 12 amino acids. These data originate in a study of T cell responses to AZD1222 COVID-19 vaccine. The study, taken as a whole, reports: Reports say nearly half of spike-specific TCRs go after unmutated variant regions. The peak T cell response came first, and repertoires were sampled only after it. Most donors were white British, females outnumbered males, and clonal diversity was possibly underestimated. Distributed over spike, vaccine-associated CD4 TCRs predominated at 160-218 and 743-854.

TCRdb's copy holds only in-frame clones and misses some; the assay was immunoSEQ multiplex PCR. This repertoire shows about 120,000 clones, 70% to 90% found once; its top ten account for roughly a quarter. The V call is TRBV10-3, the J call TRBJ1-1; D unresolved. This TCR was sampled from an adult in good health. The input for sequencing was peripheral blood, taken on day 0 of AZD1222 vaccination. The CDR3 bases are TGTGCCATCAGTGAGTGGGCGGTTGAAGCTTTCTTT. It specifies CAISEWAVEAFF.